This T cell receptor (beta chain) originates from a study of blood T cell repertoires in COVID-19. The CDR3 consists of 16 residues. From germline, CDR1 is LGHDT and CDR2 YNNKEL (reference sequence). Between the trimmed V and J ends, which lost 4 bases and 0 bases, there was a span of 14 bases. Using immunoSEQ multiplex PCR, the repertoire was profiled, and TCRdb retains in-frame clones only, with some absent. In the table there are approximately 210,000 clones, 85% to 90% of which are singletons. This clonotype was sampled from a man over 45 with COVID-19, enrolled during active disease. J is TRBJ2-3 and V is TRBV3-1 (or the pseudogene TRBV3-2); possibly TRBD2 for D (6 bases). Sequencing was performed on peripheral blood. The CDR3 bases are TGTGCCAGCAGCCTCCCCGGGGGTCAGAGCACAGATACGCAGTATTTT. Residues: CASSLPGGQSTDTQYF.